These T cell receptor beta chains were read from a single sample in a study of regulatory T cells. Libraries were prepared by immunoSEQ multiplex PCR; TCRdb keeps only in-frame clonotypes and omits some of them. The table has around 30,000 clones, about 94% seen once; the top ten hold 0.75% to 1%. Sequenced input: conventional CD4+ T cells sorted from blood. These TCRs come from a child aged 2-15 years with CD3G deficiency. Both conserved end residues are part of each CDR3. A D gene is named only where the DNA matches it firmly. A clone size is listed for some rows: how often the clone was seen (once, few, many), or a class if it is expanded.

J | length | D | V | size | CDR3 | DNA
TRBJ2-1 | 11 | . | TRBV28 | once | CASSSDNEQFF | TGTGCCAGCAGTTCGGACAATGAGCAGTTCTTC
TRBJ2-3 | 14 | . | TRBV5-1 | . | CASSLRDPGNTQYF | TGCGCCAGCAGCTTAAGAGACCCCGGTAATACGCAGTATTTT
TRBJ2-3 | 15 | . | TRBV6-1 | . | CASRFGGVGTDTQYF | TGTGCCAGCAGGTTCGGGGGTGTTGGTACAGATACGCAGTATTTT
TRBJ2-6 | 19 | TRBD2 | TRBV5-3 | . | CARSLHRGGSASGANVLTF | TGTGCCAGAAGCCTACACCGCGGGGGATCGGCCTCTGGGGCCAACGTCCTGACTTTC
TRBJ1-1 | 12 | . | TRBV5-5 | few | CASSLGQGEAFF | TGTGCCAGCAGCTTGGGGCAGGGAGAAGCTTTCTTT
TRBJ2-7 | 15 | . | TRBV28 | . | CASTPRGAGPYEQYF | TGTGCCAGCACTCCCAGGGGGGCAGGTCCCTACGAGCAGTACTTC
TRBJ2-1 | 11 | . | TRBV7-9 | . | CASSVRDEQFF | TGTGCCAGCAGCGTTAGGGATGAGCAGTTCTTC
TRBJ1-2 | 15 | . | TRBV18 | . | CASSPDSKVLYGYTF | TGTGCCAGCTCACCTGACTCCAAGGTGTTATATGGCTACACCTTC
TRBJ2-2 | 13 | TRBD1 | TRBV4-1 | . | CASSPQGVGELFF | TGCGCCAGCAGCCCTCAGGGGGTCGGGGAGCTGTTTTTT
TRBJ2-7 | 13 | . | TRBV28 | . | CASRSGITYEQYF | TGTGCCAGCAGATCCGGGATCACCTACGAGCAGTACTTC
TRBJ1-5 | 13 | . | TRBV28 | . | CAIARVNNQPQHF | TGTGCCATCGCCCGGGTCAACAATCAGCCCCAGCATTTT
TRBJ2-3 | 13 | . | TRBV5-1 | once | CASSYRVTDTQYF | TGCGCCAGCAGCTACAGGGTTACAGATACGCAGTATTTT
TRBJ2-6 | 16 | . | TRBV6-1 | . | CASSEVRVSGANVLTF | TGTGCCAGCAGTGAAGTGAGGGTCTCTGGGGCCAACGTCCTGACTTTC
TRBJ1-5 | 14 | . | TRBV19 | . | CASGERFRNQPQHF | TGTGCCAGTGGGGAAAGATTTCGCAATCAGCCCCAGCATTTT
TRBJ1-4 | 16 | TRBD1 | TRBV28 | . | CASSPWQGGTNEKLFF | TGTGCCAGCAGTCCCTGGCAGGGGGGCACTAATGAAAAACTGTTTTTT
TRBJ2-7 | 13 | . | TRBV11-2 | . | CASSSDRDYEQYF | TGTGCCAGCAGCTCTGACAGAGACTACGAGCAGTACTTC
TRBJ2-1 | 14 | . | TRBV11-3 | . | CASSFSGLRNEQFF | TGTGCCAGCAGCTTCTCGGGTCTTAGGAATGAGCAGTTCTTC
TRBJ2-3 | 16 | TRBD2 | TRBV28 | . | CASSRSGSEGTDTQYF | TGTGCCAGCAGTCGTAGCGGGAGTGAAGGCACAGATACGCAGTATTTT
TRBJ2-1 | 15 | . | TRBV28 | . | CASSLNYIMGGEQFF | TGTGCCAGCAGTTTAAACTACATAATGGGCGGTGAGCAGTTCTTC
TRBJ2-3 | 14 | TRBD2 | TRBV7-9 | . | CASSFGGRTDTQYF | TGTGCCAGCAGCTTCGGCGGGAGGACAGATACGCAGTATTTT
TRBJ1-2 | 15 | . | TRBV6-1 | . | CASSASNGVNYGYTF | TGTGCCAGCAGTGCTTCAAATGGGGTGAACTATGGCTACACCTTC
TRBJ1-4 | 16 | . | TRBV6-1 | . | CASSGGRGPGLEKLFF | TGTGCCAGCAGTGGTGGACGAGGCCCTGGGCTGGAAAAACTGTTTTTT
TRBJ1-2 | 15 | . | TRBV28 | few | CASSPMFAGNYGYTF | TGTGCCAGCAGCCCCATGTTCGCAGGGAACTATGGCTACACCTTC
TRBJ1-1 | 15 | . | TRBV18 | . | CASSPSHNRNTEAFF | TGTGCCAGCTCACCATCTCATAACAGGAACACTGAAGCTTTCTTT
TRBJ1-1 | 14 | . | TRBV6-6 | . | CASTPGLPGTEAFF | TGTGCCAGCACCCCAGGGCTCCCGGGCACTGAAGCTTTCTTT
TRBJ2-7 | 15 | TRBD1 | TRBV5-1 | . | CASSSGTGRGYEQYF | TGCGCCAGCAGCTCTGGGACAGGGAGAGGATACGAGCAGTACTTC
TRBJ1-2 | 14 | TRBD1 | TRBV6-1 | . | CASSARQGYYGYTF | TGTGCCAGCAGTGCGAGACAGGGATACTATGGCTACACCTTC
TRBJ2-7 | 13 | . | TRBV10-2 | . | CASSPASSYEQYF | TGCGCCAGCAGTCCCGCCTCGTCCTACGAGCAGTACTTC
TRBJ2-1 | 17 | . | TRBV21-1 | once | CASSKAGEREAHNEQFF | TGTGCCAGCAGCAAAGCGGGGGAGCGGGAGGCCCACAATGAGCAGTTCTTC
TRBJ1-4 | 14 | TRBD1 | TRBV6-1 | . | CASSLDRVNEKLFF | TGTGCCAGCAGCCTGGACAGGGTAAATGAAAAACTGTTTTTT